This T cell receptor beta chain was identified during a study of T cell responses to AZD1222 COVID-19 vaccine. Whole-study results and caveats: Spike-wide coverage was observed for vaccine-associated CD4 TCRs, with dominant responses at 160-218 and 743-854. Unmutated regions of variants are reportedly targeted by nearly half of spike-specific TCRs.

Produced via immunoSEQ multiplex PCR; TCRdb's table is partial and in-frame only. The top ten clones hold more than 0.8% of a sample with 200,000 to 250,000 clones, under 95% of them seen once. Turning to this clone: Its antigen is unidentified.

Trimming removed 2 bases from V and 6 bases from J, with 13 bases in between. The CDR3 length is 14 residues. CDR1 and CDR2 from the germline V gene are SGHTA and FQGNSA. This rearrangement joins TRBV7-2 to TRBJ1-2, with a tentative D call TRBD1 (5 bases). Sequenced material: peripheral blood, taken on day 0 of MenACWY control vaccination. The receptor was isolated from an adult in good health. CDR3 residues: CASSLSWGGDGYTF. The CDR3 bases are TGTGCCAGCAGCTTAAGTTGGGGCGGCGATGGCTACACCTTC.